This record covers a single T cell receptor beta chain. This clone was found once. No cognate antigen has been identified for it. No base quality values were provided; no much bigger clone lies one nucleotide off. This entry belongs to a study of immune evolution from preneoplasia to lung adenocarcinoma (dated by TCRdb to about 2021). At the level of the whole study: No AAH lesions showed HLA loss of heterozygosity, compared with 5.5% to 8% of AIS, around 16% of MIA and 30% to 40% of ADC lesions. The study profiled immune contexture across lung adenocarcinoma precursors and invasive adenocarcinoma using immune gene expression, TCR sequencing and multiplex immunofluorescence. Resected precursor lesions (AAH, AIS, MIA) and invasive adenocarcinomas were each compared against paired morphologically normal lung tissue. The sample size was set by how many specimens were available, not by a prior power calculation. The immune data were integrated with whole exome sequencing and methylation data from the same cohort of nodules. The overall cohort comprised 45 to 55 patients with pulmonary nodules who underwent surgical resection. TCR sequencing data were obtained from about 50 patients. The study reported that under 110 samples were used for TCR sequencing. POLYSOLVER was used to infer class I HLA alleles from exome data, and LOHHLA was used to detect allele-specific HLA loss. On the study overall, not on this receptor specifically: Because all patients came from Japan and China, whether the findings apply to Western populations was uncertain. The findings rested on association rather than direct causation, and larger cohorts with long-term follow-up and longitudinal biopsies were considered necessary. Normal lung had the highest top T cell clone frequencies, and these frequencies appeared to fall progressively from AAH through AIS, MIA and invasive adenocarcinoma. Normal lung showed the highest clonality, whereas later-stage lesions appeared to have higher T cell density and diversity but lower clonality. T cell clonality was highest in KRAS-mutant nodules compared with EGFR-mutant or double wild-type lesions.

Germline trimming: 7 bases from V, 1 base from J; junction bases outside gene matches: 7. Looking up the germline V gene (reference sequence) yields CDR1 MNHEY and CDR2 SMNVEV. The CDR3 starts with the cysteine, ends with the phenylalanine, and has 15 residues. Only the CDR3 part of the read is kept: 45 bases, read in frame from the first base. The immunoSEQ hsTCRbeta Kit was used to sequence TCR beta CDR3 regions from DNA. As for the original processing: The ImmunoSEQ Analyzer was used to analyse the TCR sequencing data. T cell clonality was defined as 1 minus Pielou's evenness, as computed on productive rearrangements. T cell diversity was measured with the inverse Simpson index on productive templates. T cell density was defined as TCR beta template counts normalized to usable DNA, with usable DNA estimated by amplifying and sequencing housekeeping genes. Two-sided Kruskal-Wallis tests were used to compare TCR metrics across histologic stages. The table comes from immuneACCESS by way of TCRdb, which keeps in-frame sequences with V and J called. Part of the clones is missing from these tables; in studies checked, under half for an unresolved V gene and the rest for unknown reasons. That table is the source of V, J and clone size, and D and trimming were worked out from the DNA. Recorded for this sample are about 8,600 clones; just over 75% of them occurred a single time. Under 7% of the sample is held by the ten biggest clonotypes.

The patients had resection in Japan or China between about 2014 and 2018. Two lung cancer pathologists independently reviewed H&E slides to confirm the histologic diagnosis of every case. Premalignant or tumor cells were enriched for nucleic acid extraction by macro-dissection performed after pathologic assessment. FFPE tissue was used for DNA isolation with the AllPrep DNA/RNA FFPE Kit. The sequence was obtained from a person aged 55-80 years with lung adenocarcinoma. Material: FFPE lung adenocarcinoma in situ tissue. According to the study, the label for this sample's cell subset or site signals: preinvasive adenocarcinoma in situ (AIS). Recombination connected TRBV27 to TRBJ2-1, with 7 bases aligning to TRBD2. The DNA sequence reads TGTGCCAGCACCCCCTGGGGGGGATCCTACAATGAGCAGTTCTTC. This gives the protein CASTPWGGSYNEQFF.